The rows below give T cell receptor beta chains drawn from one sample of a study of T cells expressing NK-cell markers. TCRdb derives one entry per CDR3 protein from the 5' RACE reads, leaving out DNA. The sample features about 550,000 distinct CDR3 sequences, with roughly 3.5% in its top ten. Sequenced sample: blood T cells: a sorted CD56 or NKG2C T cell subset, CD4+ or CD8+ T cells, or bulk PBMC T cells (not recorded which). All receptors derive from a man between 18 and 29 years old in good health. CDR3s include the opening cysteine and the closing phenylalanine or tryptophan.

v_gene	j_gene	CDR3aa
TRBV7-9	TRBJ1-6	CASSSFREDSPLHF
TRBV7-9	TRBJ1-2	CASSEETASPYGYTF
TRBV6-5	TRBJ1-2	CATTQGPYGYTF
TRBV20-1	TRBJ2-5	CSASRGLAGGAETQYF
TRBV20-1	TRBJ2-1	CSARSSLFYNEQFF
TRBV11-2	TRBJ2-3	CASSSPPWTSGKADTQYF
TRBV7-9	TRBJ1-1	CASSLEGGGFAEAFF
TRBV20-1	TRBJ1-5	CSAPSLERDQPQHF
TRBV20-1	TRBJ2-7	CSAPVQGGSYEQYF
TRBV5-5	TRBJ2-2	CASSGRVAGGGELFF
TRBV5-4	TRBJ2-1	CASSLEGHLGLAGYNEQFF
TRBV12-3/TRBV12-4	TRBJ2-2	CASRTSGLAGVTGELFF